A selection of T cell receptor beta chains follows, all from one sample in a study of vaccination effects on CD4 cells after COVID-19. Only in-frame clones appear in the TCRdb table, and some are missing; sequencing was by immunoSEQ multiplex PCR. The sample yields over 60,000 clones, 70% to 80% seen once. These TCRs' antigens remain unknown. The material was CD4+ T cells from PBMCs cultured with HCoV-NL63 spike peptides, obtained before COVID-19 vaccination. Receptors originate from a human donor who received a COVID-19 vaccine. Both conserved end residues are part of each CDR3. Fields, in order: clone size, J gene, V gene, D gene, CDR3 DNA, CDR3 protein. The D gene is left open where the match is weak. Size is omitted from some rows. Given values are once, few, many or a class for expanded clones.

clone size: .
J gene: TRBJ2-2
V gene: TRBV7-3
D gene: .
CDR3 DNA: TGTGCCAGCAGCCCTGACACCGGGGAGCTGTTTTTT
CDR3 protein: CASSPDTGELFF

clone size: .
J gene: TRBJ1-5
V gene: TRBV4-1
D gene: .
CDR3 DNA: TGCGCCAGCAGCCAACCTCGAGCCGCCAAGCCCCAGCATTTT
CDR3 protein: CASSQPRAAKPQHF

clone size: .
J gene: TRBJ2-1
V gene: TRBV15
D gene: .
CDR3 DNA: TGTGCCACCAGCAGAGATCCTAGCTACAATGAGCAGTTCTTC
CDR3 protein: CATSRDPSYNEQFF

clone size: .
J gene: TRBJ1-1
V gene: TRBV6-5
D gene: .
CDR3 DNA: TGTGCCAGCAGTTACTGGGGGATCAGCACTGAAGCTTTCTTT
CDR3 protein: CASSYWGISTEAFF

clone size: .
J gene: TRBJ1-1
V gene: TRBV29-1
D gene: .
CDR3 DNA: TGCAGCGTTGTACGAGGGTACAACACTGAAGCTTTCTTT
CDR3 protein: CSVVRGYNTEAFF

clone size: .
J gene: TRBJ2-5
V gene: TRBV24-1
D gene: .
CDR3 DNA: TGTGCCACCAGTACGGCGAATACTCAAGAGACCCAGTACTTC
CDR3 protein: CATSTANTQETQYF

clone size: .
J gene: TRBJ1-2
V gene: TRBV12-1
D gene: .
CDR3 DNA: TGTGCCAGCAGCTTGGGAGGGGAAAAACAGGGCCGGTATGGCTACACCTTC
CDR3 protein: CASSLGGEKQGRYGYTF

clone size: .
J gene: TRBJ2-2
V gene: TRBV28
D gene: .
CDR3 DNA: TGTGCCAGCCTGCCGGGACCGCTTAGCGGGGAGCTGTTTTTT
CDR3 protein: CASLPGPLSGELFF

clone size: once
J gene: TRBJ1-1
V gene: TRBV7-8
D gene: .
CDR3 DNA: TGTGCCAGCAGCTTAGATATGGCAGGGTACACTGAAGCTTTCTTT
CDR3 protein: CASSLDMAGYTEAFF

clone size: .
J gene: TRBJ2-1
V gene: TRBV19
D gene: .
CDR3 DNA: TGTGCCAGTAGTATAGCGGCCGGGACAACCACTTACAATGAGCAGTTCTTC
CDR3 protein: CASSIAAGTTTYNEQFF

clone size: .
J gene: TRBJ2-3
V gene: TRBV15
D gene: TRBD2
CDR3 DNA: TGTGCCACCAGCAGAGATGGCCGCGGCGGGGGGGCAGGCACAGATACGCAGTATTTT
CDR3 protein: CATSRDGRGGGAGTDTQYF

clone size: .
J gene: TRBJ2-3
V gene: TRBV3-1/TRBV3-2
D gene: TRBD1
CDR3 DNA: TGTGCCAGCATGGTACAGGGGGCTTCGGCGCAGTATTTT
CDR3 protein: CASMVQGASAQYF

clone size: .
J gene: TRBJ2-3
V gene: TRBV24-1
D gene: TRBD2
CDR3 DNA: TGTGCCACCAGTGAACCTAGCGGGGGCCCGTCCACTACAGATACGCAGTATTTT
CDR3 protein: CATSEPSGGPSTTDTQYF

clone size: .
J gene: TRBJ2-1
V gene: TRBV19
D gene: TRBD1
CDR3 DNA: TGTGCCAGTAGATCGGGACAGGGCTACAATGAGCAGTTCTTC
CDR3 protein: CASRSGQGYNEQFF

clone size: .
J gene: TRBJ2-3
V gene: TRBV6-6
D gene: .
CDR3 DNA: TGTGCCAGCACACAAGGGGATACGCAGTATTTT
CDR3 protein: CASTQGDTQYF

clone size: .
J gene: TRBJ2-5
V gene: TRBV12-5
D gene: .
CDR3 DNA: TGTGCTAGTGGTTTGGGACAGAAAGAAGAGACCCAGTACTTC
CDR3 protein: CASGLGQKEETQYF

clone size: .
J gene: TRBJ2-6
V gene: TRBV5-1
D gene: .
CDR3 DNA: TGCGCCAGCAGCTTCGCAGGGTCTGGGGCCAACGTCCTGACTTTC
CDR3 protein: CASSFAGSGANVLTF

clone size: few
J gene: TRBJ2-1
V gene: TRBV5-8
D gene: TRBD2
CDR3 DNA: TGTGCCAGCCCGACTAGCCCAATTAGCTCCTACAATGAGCAGTTCTTC
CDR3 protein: CASPTSPISSYNEQFF